The present entry profiles one TCR beta chain with its context. These data originate in a study of technical replicates of blood from a few donors. The method was immunoSEQ multiplex PCR; TCRdb's version includes in-frame clones alone and lacks a portion of them. The repertoire includes under 95,000 clones, around 93% of them detected once, and 0.35% to 0.45% sits in the top ten. The germline CDR1 and CDR2 sequences are LGHNA and YSLEER. CDR3 size: 20 residues. Trimming removed 0 bases from V and 2 bases from J, with 26 bases in between. Specimen: T cells isolated from PBMCs. This clonotype originated in a human donor in good health. V gene TRBV4-3 combines with J gene TRBJ2-7, with D possibly being TRBD2 (6 bases). CDR3 in DNA: TGCGCCAGCAGCCAAGATTATCAATCCAAAGGATCTGGCGGGACCTACGAGCAGTACTTC. Translation gives CASSQDYQSKGSGGTYEQYF.